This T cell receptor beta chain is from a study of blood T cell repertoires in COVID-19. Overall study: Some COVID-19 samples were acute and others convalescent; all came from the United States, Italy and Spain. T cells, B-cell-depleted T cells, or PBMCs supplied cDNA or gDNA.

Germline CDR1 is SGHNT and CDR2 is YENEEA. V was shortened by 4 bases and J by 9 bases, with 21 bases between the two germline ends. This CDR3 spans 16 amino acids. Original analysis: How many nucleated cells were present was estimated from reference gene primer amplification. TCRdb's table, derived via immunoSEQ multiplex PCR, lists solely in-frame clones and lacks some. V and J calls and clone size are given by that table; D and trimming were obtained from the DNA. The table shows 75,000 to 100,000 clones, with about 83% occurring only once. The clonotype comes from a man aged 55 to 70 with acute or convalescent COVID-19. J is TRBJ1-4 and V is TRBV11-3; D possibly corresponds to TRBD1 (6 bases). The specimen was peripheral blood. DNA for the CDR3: TGTGCCAGCAGCTACCCTTGGACAGAACCAATGAAAAAACTGTTTTTT. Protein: CASSYPWTEPMKKLFF.